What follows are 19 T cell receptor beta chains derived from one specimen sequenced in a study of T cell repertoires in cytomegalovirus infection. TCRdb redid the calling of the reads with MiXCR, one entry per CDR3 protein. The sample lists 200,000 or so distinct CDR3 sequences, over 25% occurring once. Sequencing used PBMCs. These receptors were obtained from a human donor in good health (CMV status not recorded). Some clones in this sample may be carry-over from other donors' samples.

CDR3 region: CSASGGAVDAYEQYF. The CDR3 DNA is TGCAGTGCTAGCGGGGGGGCCGTCGACGCCTACGAGCAGTACTTC. The chain has TRBV20-1 and TRBJ2-7; TRBD2 matches at 8 bases. CDR1 and CDR2 from the germline V gene are DFQATT and SNEGSKA (reference sequence). The CDR3 is 15 residues long. J gave up 2 bases and V 3 bases, and 9 bases lay outside the gene matches.

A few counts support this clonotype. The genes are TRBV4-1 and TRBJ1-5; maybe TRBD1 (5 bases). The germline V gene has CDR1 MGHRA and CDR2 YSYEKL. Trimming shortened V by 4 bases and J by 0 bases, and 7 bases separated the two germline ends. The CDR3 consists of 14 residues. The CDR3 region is CASSPTDSNQPQHF. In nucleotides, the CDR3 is TGCGCCAGCAGCCCGACAGATAGCAATCAGCCCCAGCATTTT.

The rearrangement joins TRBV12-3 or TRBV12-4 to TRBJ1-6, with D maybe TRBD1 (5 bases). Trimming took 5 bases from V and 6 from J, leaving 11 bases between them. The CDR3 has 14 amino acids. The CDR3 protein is CASSPTRANSPLHF. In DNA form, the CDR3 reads TGTGCCAGCAGTCCCACCAGGGCTAATTCACCCCTCCACTTT.

The CDR3 here is CASSPQGSGQPQHF. In DNA form, the CDR3 reads TGTGCCAGCAGCCCCCAGGGGTCTGGTCAGCCCCAGCATTTT. The chain is built from TRBV12-3 or TRBV12-4 and TRBJ1-5; maybe TRBD1 (6 bases). Trimming took off 6 bases at V and 6 bases at J, with 15 bases between the two ends. CDR3 length equals 14 residues.

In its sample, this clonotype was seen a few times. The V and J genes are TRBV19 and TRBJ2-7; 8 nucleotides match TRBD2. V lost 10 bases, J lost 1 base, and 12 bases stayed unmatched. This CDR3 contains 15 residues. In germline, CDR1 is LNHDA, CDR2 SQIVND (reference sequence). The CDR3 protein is CATQRVAGGSYEQYF. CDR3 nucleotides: TGTGCCACCCAAAGGGTGGCGGGGGGATCCTACGAGCAGTACTTC.

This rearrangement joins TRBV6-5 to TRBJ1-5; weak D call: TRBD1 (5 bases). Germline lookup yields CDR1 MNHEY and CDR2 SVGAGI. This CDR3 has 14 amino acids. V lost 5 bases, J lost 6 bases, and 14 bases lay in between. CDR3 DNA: TGTGCCAGCAGTCCCCTGTCAGGGATTCAGCCCCAGCATTTT. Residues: CASSPLSGIQPQHF.

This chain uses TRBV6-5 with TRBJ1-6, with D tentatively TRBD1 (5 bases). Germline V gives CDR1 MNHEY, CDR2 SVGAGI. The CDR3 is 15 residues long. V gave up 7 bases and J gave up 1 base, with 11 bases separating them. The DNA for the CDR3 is TGTGCCAGCATGGCCGAGGGGTCCTATAATTCACCCCTCCACTTT. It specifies CASMAEGSYNSPLHF.

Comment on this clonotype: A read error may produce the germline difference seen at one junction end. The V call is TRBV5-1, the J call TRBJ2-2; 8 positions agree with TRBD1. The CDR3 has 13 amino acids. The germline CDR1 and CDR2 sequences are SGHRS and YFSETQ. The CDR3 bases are TGCGCCAGCAGCTTGGCCGGGACAGGCGGACCCACTTTT. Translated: CASSLAGTGGPTF.

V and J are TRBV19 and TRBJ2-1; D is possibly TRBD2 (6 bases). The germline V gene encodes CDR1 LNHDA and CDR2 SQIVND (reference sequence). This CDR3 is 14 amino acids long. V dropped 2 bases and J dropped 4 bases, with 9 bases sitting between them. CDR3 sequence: CASSIPGDYNEQFF. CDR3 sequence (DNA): TGTGCCAGTAGTATACCGGGGGATTACAATGAGCAGTTCTTC.

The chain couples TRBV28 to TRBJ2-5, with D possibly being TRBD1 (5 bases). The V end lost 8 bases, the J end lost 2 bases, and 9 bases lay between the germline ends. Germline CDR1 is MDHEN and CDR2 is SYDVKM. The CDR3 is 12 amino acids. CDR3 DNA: TGTGCCAGCCGACAGTTTCAAGAGACCCAGTACTTC. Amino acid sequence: CASRQFQETQYF. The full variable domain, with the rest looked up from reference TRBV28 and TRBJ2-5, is DVKVTQSSRYLVKRTGEKVFLECVQDMDHENMFWYRQDPGLGLRLIYFSYDVKMKEKGDIPEGYSVSREKKERFSLILESASTNQTSMYLCASRQFQETQYFGPGTRLLVL.

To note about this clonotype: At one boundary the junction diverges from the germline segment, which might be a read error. This chain's CDR3 is CASSSRKGGGSYEHYF. The CDR3 region has the DNA TGTGCCAGCAGCTCACGTAAGGGTGGGGGCTCCTACGAGCACTACTTC. The chain couples TRBV7-9 to TRBJ2-7, with a weak D call TRBD1 (6 bases). Germline loops: CDR1 SEHNR, CDR2 FQNEAQ (reference sequence). This CDR3 is built from 16 residues.

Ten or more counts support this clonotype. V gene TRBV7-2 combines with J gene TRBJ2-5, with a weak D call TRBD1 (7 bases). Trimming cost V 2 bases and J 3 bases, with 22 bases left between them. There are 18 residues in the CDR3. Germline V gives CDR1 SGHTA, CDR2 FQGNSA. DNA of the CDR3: TGTGCCAGCAGCTTAAGGGTCGCAGGGGGGCTTTCGGAAGAGACCCAGTACTTC. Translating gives CASSLRVAGGLSEETQYF.

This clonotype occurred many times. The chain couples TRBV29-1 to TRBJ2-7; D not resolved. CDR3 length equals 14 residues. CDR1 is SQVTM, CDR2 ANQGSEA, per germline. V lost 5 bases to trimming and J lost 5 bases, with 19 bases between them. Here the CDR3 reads CSVSIEAESNEQYF. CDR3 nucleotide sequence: TGCAGCGTTTCGATCGAGGCAGAATCAAACGAGCAGTACTTC.

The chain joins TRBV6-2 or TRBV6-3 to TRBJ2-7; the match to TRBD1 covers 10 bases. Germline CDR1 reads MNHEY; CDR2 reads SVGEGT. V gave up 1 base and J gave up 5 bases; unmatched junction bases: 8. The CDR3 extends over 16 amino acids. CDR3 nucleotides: TGTGCCAGCAGTTACTGGTCCGGGACAGGGGCGGACGAGCAGTACTTC. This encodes CASSYWSGTGADEQYF.

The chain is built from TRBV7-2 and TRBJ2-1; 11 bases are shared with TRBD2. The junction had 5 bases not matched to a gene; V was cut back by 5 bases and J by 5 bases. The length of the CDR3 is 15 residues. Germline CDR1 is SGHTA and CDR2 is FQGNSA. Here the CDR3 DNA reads TGTGCCAGCAGCCTTAGCGGGGGGGCCCACAATGAGCAGTTCTTC. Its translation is CASSLSGGAHNEQFF.

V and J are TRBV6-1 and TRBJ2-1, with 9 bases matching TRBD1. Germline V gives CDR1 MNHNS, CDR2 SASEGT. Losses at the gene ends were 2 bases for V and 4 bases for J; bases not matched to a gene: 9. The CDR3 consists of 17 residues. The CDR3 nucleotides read TGTGCCAGCAGTGAACTCCAGGGGGACAGGGTATACAATGAGCAGTTCTTC. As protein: CASSELQGDRVYNEQFF.

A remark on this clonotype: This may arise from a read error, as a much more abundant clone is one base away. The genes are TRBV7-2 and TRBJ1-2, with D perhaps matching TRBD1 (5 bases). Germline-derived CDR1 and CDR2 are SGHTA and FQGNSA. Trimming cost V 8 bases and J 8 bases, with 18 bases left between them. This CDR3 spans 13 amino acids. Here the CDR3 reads CASYRHGAWGYTF. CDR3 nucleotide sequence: TGTGCCAGCTACAGACATGGGGCATGGGGCTACACCTTC.

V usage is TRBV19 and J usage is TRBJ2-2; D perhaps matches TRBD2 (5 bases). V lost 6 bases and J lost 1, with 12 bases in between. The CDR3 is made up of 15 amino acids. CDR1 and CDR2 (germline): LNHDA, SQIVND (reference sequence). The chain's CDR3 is CASRMAGVNTGELFF. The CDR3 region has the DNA TGTGCCAGTAGGATGGCGGGCGTGAACACCGGGGAGCTGTTTTTT.

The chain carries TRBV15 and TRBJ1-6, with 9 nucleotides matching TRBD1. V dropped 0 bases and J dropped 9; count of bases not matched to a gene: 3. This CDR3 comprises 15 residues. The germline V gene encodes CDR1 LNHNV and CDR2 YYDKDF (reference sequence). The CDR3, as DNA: TGTGCCACCAGCAGAGATACAGGGGGCGGTTCACCCCTCCACTTT. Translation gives CATSRDTGGGSPLHF. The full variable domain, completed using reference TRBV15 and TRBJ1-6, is DAMVIQNPRYQVTQFGKPVTLSCSQTLNHNVMYWYQQKSSQAPKLLFHYYDKDFNNEADTPDNFQSRRPNTSFCFLDIRSPGLGDTAMYLCATSRDTGGGSPLHFGNGTRLTVT.